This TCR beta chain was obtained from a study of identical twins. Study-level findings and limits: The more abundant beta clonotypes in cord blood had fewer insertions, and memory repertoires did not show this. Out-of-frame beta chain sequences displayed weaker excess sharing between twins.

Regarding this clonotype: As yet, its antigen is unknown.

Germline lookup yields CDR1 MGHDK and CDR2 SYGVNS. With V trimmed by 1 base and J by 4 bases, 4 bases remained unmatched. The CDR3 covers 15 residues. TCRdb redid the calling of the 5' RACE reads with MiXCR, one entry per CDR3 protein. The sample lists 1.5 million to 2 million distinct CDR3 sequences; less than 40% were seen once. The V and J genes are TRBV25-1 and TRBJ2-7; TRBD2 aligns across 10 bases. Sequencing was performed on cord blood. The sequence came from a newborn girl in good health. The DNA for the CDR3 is TGTGCCAGCAGTGAATGGGCTAGCGGGAGTTACGAGCAGTACTTC. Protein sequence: CASSEWASGSYEQYF.